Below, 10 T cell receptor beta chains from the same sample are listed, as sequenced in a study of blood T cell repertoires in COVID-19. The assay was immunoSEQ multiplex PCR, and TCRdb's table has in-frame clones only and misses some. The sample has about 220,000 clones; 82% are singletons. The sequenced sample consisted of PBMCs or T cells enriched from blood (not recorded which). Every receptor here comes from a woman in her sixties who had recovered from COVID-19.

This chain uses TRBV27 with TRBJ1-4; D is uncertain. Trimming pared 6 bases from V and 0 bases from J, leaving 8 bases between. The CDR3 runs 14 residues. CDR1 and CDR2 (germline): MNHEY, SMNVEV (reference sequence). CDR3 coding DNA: TGTGCCAGCAGCGGACTTGCAACTAATGAAAAACTGTTTTTT. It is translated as CASSGLATNEKLFF.

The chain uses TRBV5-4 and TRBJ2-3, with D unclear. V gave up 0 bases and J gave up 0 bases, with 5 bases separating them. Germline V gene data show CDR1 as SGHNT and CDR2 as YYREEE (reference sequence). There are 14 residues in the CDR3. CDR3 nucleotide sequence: TGTGCCAGCAGCTTGGGACTGAGCACAGATACGCAGTATTTT. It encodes CASSLGLSTDTQYF. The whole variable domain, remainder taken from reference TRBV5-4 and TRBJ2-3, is ETGVTQSPTHLIKTRGQQVTLRCSSQSGHNTVSWYQQALGQGPQFIFQYYREEENGRGNFPPRFSGLQFPNYSSELNVNALELDDSALYLCASSLGLSTDTQYFGPGTRLTVL.

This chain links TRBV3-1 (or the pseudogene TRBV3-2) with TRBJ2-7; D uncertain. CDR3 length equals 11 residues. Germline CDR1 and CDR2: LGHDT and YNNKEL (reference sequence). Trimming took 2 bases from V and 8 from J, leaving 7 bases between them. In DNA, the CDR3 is TGTGCCAGCAGCCAAAGTTACAAGCAGTACTTC. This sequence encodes CASSQSYKQYF.

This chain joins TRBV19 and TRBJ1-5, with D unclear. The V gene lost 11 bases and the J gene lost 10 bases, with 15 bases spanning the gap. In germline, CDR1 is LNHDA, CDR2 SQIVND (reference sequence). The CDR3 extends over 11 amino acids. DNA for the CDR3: TGTGCCTCAGCGGGCCCCAGCCCCCAGCATTTT. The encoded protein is CASAGPSPQHF.

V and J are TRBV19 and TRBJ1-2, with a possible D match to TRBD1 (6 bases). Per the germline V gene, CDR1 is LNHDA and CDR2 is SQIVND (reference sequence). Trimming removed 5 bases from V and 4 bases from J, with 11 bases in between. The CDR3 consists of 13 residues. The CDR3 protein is CASSPQGPYGYTF. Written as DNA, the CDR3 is TGTGCCAGTAGTCCACAGGGACCCTATGGCTACACCTTC.

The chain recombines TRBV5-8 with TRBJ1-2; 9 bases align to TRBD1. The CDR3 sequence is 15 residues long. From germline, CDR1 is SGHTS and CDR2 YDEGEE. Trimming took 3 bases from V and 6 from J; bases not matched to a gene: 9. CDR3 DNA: TGTGCCAGCAGCTGGACAGGGGACAACTTAAATGGCTACACCTTC. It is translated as CASSWTGDNLNGYTF.

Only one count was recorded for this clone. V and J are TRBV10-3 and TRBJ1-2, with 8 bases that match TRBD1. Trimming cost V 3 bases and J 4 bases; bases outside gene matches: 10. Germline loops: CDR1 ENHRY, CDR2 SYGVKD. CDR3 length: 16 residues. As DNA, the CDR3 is TGTGCCATCAGTGACGGACAGGGTGGGGCATTCTATGGCTACACCTTC. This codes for CAISDGQGGAFYGYTF.

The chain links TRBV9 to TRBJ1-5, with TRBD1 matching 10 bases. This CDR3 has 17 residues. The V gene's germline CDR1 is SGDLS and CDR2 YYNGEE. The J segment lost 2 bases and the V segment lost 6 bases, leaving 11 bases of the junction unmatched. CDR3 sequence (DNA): TGTGCCAGCAAAGGGACAGGGGTGCGGAGGGGCAATCAGCCCCAGCATTTT. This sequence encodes CASKGTGVRRGNQPQHF.

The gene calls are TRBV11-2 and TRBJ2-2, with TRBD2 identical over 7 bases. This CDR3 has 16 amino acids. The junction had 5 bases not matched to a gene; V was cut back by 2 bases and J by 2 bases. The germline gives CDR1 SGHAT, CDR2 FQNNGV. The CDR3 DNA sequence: TGTGCCAGCAGCTTACGGGCGGGGGTAAACACCGGGGAGCTGTTTTTT. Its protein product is CASSLRAGVNTGELFF.

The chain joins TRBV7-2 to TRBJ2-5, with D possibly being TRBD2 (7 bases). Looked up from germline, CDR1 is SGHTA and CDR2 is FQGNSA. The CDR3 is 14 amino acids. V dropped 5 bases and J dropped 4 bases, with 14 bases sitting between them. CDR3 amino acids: CASSQWGGAETQYF. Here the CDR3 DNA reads TGTGCCAGCAGCCAATGGGGGGGGGCAGAGACCCAGTACTTC.